This TCR beta chain stems from a study of graft-versus-host responses after intestinal transplantation. Judged by abundance, this clone is medium-sized. Study findings and constraints: Early post-transplant HvG declines showed an association with peak circulating GvH clone levels.

The CDR3 consists of 14 residues. Germline CDR1 is MRHNA and CDR2 is SNTAGT. V trimming: 2 bases; J trimming: 8 bases; junction bases outside the gene matches: 1. Libraries were prepared by immunoSEQ multiplex PCR; TCRdb keeps only in-frame clonotypes and omits some of them. Of approximately 9,900 clones listed, 30% to 35% are singletons. The study plated about 200,000 CFSE-labeled responders with about 200,000 irradiated, violet-dye-labeled stimulators. This sequence joins TRBV6-4 and TRBJ2-1; 12 nucleotides agree with TRBD1. The receptor comes from a human patient who was an organ donor for intestinal transplantation. The specimen was alloreactive CD8+ T cells from a mixed lymphocyte reaction culture, collected before transplantation. Specified subset: CFSE-low proliferating T cells sorted from roughly 6-day pre-transplant mixed lymphocyte reaction (GvH or HvG direction). The CDR3 loop is CASSDGTGGDEQFF. The DNA of the CDR3 is TGTGCCAGCAGTGACGGGACAGGGGGCGATGAGCAGTTCTTC.